This T cell receptor (beta chain) comes out of a study of blood T cell repertoires in COVID-19 (dated by TCRdb to about 2020). Study-wide context: Samples covering the acute and convalescent phases of COVID-19 were provided by collaborators in the United States, Italy and Spain. A de-identified subject ID, COVID-19 status, age in years and sex were almost always included in the sample metadata. Deeply sampled blood TCRbeta repertoires from subjects exposed to, actively infected with, or recovered from COVID-19 were included in the dataset. Samples were obtained from the ongoing ImmuneRACE study (first 160 participants) and from approximately 1,200 subjects provided by 6 global collaborators. The material from the prospective study consisted of cDNA or gDNA derived from T cells, B-cell-depleted T cells, or PBMCs. A freely available public database, intended as a resource for researchers studying the immune response to SARS-CoV-2, is where the repertoires were released. Where available, HLA class I and class II types were taken from metadata supplied by the sample provider and were not determined by assay-based typing.

CDR1 and CDR2 (KGHSH, LQKENI) derive from the germline V gene. The CDR3 covers 15 residues, taking in both the cysteine and the phenylalanine. This entry keeps only the CDR3 DNA: 45 bases, framed from base 1. The V end loses 5 bases and the J end loses 6 bases, and a stretch of 14 bases separates them. The collaborating institutions used their own protocols to collect whole blood in K2EDTA tubes. For TCRbeta analysis, collaborators shipped samples in one of three forms: frozen whole blood, isolated PBMCs, or DNA extracted from either of those sample types. Notes on this clone: There is no known antigen for this receptor. Within one base of it there is no much larger clone, and no base qualities were kept.

TCRbeta CDR3 regions were amplified from genomic DNA by means of the immunoSEQ Assay, a bias-controlled multiplex PCR. On the authors' methods: The number of nucleated cells in each sample was estimated from the amplification of reference gene primers within the assay. To quantify the absolute abundance of each unique TCRbeta CDR3 rearrangement, sequence reads were collapsed and filtered. For each sample, productive Simpson clonality was calculated by taking the square root of Simpson's diversity index across productive rearrangements. TCRdb limited this immuneACCESS table to in-frame rearrangements with V and J called. A share of clones is missing; checked studies link under half to unresolved V genes, and the rest is unexplained. V, J and clone size are taken as reported in that table, and D and trimming were inferred from the DNA itself. This sample holds around 130,000 clones; 70% to 85% were observed only once. The top ten hold 9% to 15% of the sample.

The research as a whole found: Clinical and demographic metadata were provided uncurated, with the amount varying by source and participant.

This TCR was recovered from an older woman with acute or convalescent COVID-19. Specimen: peripheral blood. The chain is encoded by TRBV18 joined to TRBJ1-6, with the D gene not clear enough to name. The DNA is as follows: TGTGCCAGCTCAACCAGAGGCCTGCCTAATTCACCCCTCCACTTT. This translates into CASSTRGLPNSPLHF.